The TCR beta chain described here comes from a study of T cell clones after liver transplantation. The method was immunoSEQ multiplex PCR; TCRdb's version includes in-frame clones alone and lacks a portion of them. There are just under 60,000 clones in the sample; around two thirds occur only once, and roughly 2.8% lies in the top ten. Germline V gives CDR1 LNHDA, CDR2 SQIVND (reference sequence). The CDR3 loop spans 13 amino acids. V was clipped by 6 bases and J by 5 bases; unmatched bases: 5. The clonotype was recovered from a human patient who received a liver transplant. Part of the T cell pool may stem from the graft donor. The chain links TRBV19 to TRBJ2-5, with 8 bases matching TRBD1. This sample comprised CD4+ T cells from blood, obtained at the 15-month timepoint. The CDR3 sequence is CASSTGGLETQYF. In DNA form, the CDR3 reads TGTGCCAGTAGCACAGGGGGTTTGGAGACCCAGTACTTC.